The sequence of this TCR beta chain was determined in a study of blood T cell repertoires in COVID-19. On the study more broadly: Whether acute or convalescent, the COVID-19 samples came from the United States, Italy and Spain. T cells, B-cell-depleted T cells, or PBMCs provided the cDNA or gDNA that served as material.

Trimming took off 0 bases at V and 3 bases at J, with 9 bases between the two ends. Per germline, CDR1 SGHTA and CDR2 FQGNSA. This CDR3 has 15 amino acids. The Seattle site enrolled patients during active infection and followed them longitudinally. Method: immunoSEQ multiplex PCR; TCRdb's copy keeps in-frame clones and lacks some. The table has over 70,000 clones, roughly 91% seen once. This chain links TRBV7-2 with TRBJ2-1; TRBD1 might be the D (6 bases). This sequence originates from a man younger than 35 with COVID-19, enrolled during active disease. Source material: peripheral blood. The DNA of the CDR3 is TGTGCCAGCAGCTTAGCCAGGGGTTTCTACAATGAGCAGTTCTTC. Protein sequence: CASSLARGFYNEQFF.